The T cell receptor beta chain described here comes from a study of cytomegalovirus exposure and HLA in healthy donors. Findings of the study overall: Later, an analysis found that common viral pathogens appeared to be linked with several of the most significant clusters. Using a false discovery rate of 0.05, a later analysis showed that approximately 18,000 TCR beta sequences were associated with HLA alleles.

The V and J ends lost 0 bases and 5 bases, in that order; junction bases with no gene match: 8. CDR1 is SGHRS and CDR2 is YFSETQ in the germline V gene. The CDR3 has 16 amino acids. The study ran its PCR with 60 Vbeta and 13 Jbeta primers. The table came from immunoSEQ multiplex PCR; TCRdb's copy has only in-frame clones and leaves some out. Recorded for this sample: under 200,000 clones. Turning to this clone: Its specificity is unknown.

The chain recombines TRBV5-1 with TRBJ2-1; 7 bases match TRBD2. The sequenced sample was PBMCs. The TCR comes from a man between 25 and 39 years old in good health and CMV-seronegative. This CDR3 is CASSLEVGGGDNEQFF. CDR3 coding DNA: TGCGCCAGCAGCTTGGAGGTTGGGGGAGGGGACAATGAGCAGTTCTTC.